The present entry profiles one T cell receptor (beta chain) with its context. The antigen is not known. The sample is drawn from a study of shared clonotypes between healthy human individuals. It was into CD45RA+ naive and CD45RA-negative memory subsets that the CD4+ cells were split. Sequencing used immunoSEQ multiplex PCR; TCRdb keeps in-frame clones, though not all of them. The table lists roughly 2 million clones, 90% to 97% of them singletons. J lost 2 bases, V lost 0 bases, and 1 base had no gene match. In germline, CDR1 is SNHLY, CDR2 FYNNEI. This CDR3 has 16 amino acids. General study results and limits: Non-shared clonotypes displayed generation probabilities falling below those of clonotypes present in all four donors. Apart from blood, nothing was sampled; tissue repertoires likely differ.

The sequence came from a man aged 18 to 29 in good health. The V call is TRBV2, the J call TRBJ1-3; 10 bases agree with TRBD1. The sequenced sample consisted of naive CD4+ T cells sorted from blood. The subset was: CD45RA+ positively selected. The CDR3 DNA is TGTGCCAGCAGTGAAGCTGACAGGGGGCCTGGAAACACCATATATTTT. Its protein is CASSEADRGPGNTIYF.